Shown below are 13 T cell receptor beta chains from a single sample sequenced in a study of T cell changes during pregnancy in multiple sclerosis. Only in-frame clones appear in the TCRdb table, and some are missing; sequencing was by immunoSEQ multiplex PCR. This sample has roughly 48,000 clones; about 95% occur once, and the top ten carry under 6%. Sequenced material: CD8+ T cells from peripheral blood mononuclear cells, taken in the first trimester of pregnancy. The receptors derive from a female donor with multiple sclerosis, enrolled in a pregnancy study.

The CDR3 nucleotides are TGTGCCAGCAGCTTAGAGGCCGGCGGCGAGCAGTACTTC. Its protein product is CASSLEAGGEQYF. The chain is built from TRBV7-6 and TRBJ2-7, with D uncertain. V lost 1 base to trimming and J lost 6 bases, with 10 bases between them. The CDR3 is 13 amino acids. The germline V gene encodes CDR1 SGHVS and CDR2 FNYEAQ.

The chain couples TRBV4-2 to TRBJ2-2; 10 bases are a match to TRBD1. Trimming took 4 bases from V and 3 from J; bases not matched to a gene: 8. The CDR3 is 17 residues long. Germline V gene sequence: CDR1 LGHNA, CDR2 YNFKEQ. CDR3 coding DNA: TGTGCCAGCAGCCCAATGACAGGGGGCCTGGACACCGGGGAGCTGTTTTTT. It translates to CASSPMTGGLDTGELFF.

V and J are TRBV13 and TRBJ2-5; D may be TRBD2 (5 bases). The CDR3 consists of 15 residues. Trimming removed 7 bases at V and 1 base at J, with 16 bases between. Germline-derived CDR1 and CDR2 are PRHDT and FYEKMQ (reference sequence). CDR3 DNA sequence: TGTGCCAGCACCGGGGTGGCAGCGGTCCAAGAGACCCAGTACTTC. Residues: CASTGVAAVQETQYF.

The chain is built from TRBV13 and TRBJ2-7; 9 nucleotides align to TRBD1. CDR3 size: 15 residues. After removal of 5 bases from V and 4 bases from J, the junction contained 9 bases not matched to a gene. The germline gives CDR1 PRHDT, CDR2 FYEKMQ (reference sequence). CDR3 loop: CASSPTDRGDYEQYF. CDR3 coding DNA: TGTGCCAGCAGCCCTACGGACAGGGGTGATTACGAGCAGTACTTC.

This chain links TRBV6-1 with TRBJ1-2; no reliable D call. Trimming shortened V by 1 base and J by 7 bases, and 13 bases separated the two germline ends. CDR3 length: 14 amino acids. Per the germline V gene, CDR1 is MNHNS and CDR2 is SASEGT. The DNA for the CDR3 is TGTGCCAGCAGTGAAGGAACTCAAGGAGGTGGCTACACCTTC. Translating gives CASSEGTQGGGYTF.

The gene calls are TRBV28 and TRBJ1-1; 7 positions match TRBD1. Germline V gives CDR1 MDHEN, CDR2 SYDVKM. V trimming: 5 bases; J trimming: 4 bases; junction bases outside the gene matches: 22. This CDR3 spans 19 amino acids. The CDR3 nucleotides are TGTGCCAGCAGTAAAGGGCCCTTTATTCCGGGACAGAAGGTCACTGAAGCTTTCTTT. This codes for CASSKGPFIPGQKVTEAFF.

The V and J genes are TRBV27 and TRBJ2-1, with a weak D call TRBD2 (6 bases). Trimming took 6 bases from V and 0 from J, leaving 12 bases between them. CDR1 and CDR2 (germline): MNHEY, SMNVEV (reference sequence). The CDR3 is made up of 15 amino acids. The CDR3, as DNA: TGTGCCAGCAGCGTCCGGGGGAGCTCCTACAATGAGCAGTTCTTC. This encodes CASSVRGSSYNEQFF.

The chain is built from TRBV28 and TRBJ2-1; 7 nucleotides agree with TRBD2. CDR1 and CDR2 from the germline V gene are MDHEN and SYDVKM. V was pared by 5 bases and J by 0 bases, with 7 bases of the junction left unmatched. This CDR3 spans 16 amino acids. The CDR3 reads CASSPLLAASYNEQFF. CDR3 in DNA: TGTGCCAGCAGTCCCCTGCTAGCGGCCTCCTACAATGAGCAGTTCTTC.

The chain joins TRBV29-1 to TRBJ2-1, with 10 bases identical to TRBD2. Germline CDR1 and CDR2: SQVTM and ANQGSEA. The V and J ends lost 4 bases and 2 bases, in that order; junction bases with no gene match: 2. The CDR3 runs 14 residues. CDR3 nucleotide sequence: TGCAGCGTTGCTGGGACTAGCGCCTACAATGAGCAGTTCTTC. Translation: CSVAGTSAYNEQFF.

In nucleotides, the CDR3 is TGTGCCAGCAGTTCTTACAGATCTGGGCATGGCTACACCTTC. Its protein product is CASSSYRSGHGYTF. This chain links TRBV27 with TRBJ1-2; the D is unclear. Germline CDR1 is MNHEY and CDR2 is SMNVEV (reference sequence). V lost 4 bases to trimming and J lost 6 bases, with 15 bases between them. The CDR3 is made up of 14 amino acids.

Only one count was recorded for this clone. This rearrangement joins TRBV27 to TRBJ2-7; TRBD2 matches 8 bases. The V segment lost 4 bases and the J segment 6 bases; nucleotides outside the gene matches: 14. Germline V CDR1 and CDR2: MNHEY, SMNVEV (reference sequence). This CDR3 region has 16 residues. The CDR3 sequence: CASSSTSSGGGPEQYF. Written as DNA, the CDR3 is TGTGCCAGCAGTTCGACTTCAAGCGGGGGCGGCCCCGAGCAGTACTTC.

This clone has at least ten counts. The genes are TRBV27 and TRBJ2-5; 9 bases line up with TRBD1. Germline V gene data show CDR1 as MNHEY and CDR2 as SMNVEV (reference sequence). This CDR3 is 15 amino acids long. The V gene end was trimmed by 7 bases and the J gene end by 5 bases; junction bases not matched to a gene: 11. This chain's CDR3 is CASNTLTGGDETQYF. CDR3 DNA sequence: TGTGCCAGCAATACCCTGACAGGGGGTGACGAGACCCAGTACTTC.

The chain joins TRBV2 to TRBJ2-2; 10 bases match TRBD2. The trim removed 6 bases at V and 1 base at J, leaving 20 bases unmatched. From germline, CDR1 is SNHLY and CDR2 FYNNEI. The CDR3 extends over 21 amino acids. For the CDR3, the DNA is TGTGCCAGCAGAAGTATCATAGCGGGAGGACCCTTAGAGCTGAACACCGGGGAGCTGTTTTTT. Translating it yields CASRSIIAGGPLELNTGELFF. Drawing the rest from reference TRBV2 and TRBJ2-2, the complete variable domain is EPEVTQTPSHQVTQMGQEVILRCVPISNHLYFYWYRQILGQKVEFLVSFYNNEISEKSEIFDDQFSVERPDGSNFTLKIRSTKLEDSAMYFCASRSIIAGGPLELNTGELFFGEGSRLTVL.